Below are 22 T cell receptor beta chains sequenced from a single sample in a study of PD-1 blockade in classical Hodgkin lymphoma. TCRdb's table, derived via immunoSEQ multiplex PCR, lists solely in-frame clones and lacks some. The sample consists of 37,000 or so clones, almost 90% of them appearing once. Each and every patient relapsed after autologous stem cell transplantation, and patients got differing brentuximab vedotin exposure. Sequencing was performed on peripheral blood mononuclear cells (PBMCs), taken before the second cycle of nivolumab. These receptors were collected from a human donor with classical Hodgkin lymphoma.

The chain is built from TRBV14 and TRBJ2-6; 9 bases are shared with TRBD1. J lost 2 bases, V lost 4 bases, and 15 bases had no gene match. Germline loops: CDR1 SGHDN, CDR2 FVKESK. This CDR3 comprises 20 residues. CDR3 DNA sequence: TGTGCCAGCAGCCCAAAAGCCCGGGGACAGGGTAGGGCTGGGGCCAACGTCCTGACTTTC. It encodes CASSPKARGQGRAGANVLTF. The full variable domain, in which reference TRBV14 and TRBJ2-6 provide the parts outside the CDR3, is EAGVTQFPSHSVIEKGQTVTLRCDPISGHDNLYWYRRVMGKEIKFLLHFVKESKQDESGMPNNRFLAERTGGTYSTLKVQPAELEDSGVYFCASSPKARGQGRAGANVLTFGAGSRLTVL.

The V and J genes are TRBV9 and TRBJ2-2; D remains unclear. Between the trimmed V and J ends, which lost 4 bases and 3 bases, there was a span of 4 bases. The V gene's germline CDR1 is SGDLS and CDR2 YYNGEE. The CDR3 runs to 12 residues. Here the CDR3 DNA reads TGTGCCAGCAGCTTATACACCGGGGAGCTGTTTTTT. Translated, it gives CASSLYTGELFF. Variable domain in full (rest from reference TRBV9 and TRBJ2-2): DSGVTQTPKHLITATGQRVTLRCSPRSGDLSVYWYQQSLDQGLQFLIQYYNGEERAKGNILERFSAQQFPDLHSELNLSSLELGDSALYFCASSLYTGELFFGEGSRLTVL.

The genes are TRBV19 and TRBJ2-7, with D possibly called TRBD1 or TRBD2 (5 bases each). CDR1 and CDR2 (germline): LNHDA, SQIVND (reference sequence). The CDR3 runs to 14 residues. V was shortened by 3 bases and J by 3 bases, with 12 bases between the two germline ends. This chain's CDR3 is CASSIRGSLYEQYF. The CDR3 region has the DNA TGTGCCAGTAGTATTCGGGGCAGCCTCTACGAGCAGTACTTC.

This chain connects TRBV5-8 to TRBJ1-3, with D unclear. The CDR3 loop spans 12 amino acids. V gave up 0 bases and J gave up 11 bases, with 9 bases separating them. From germline, CDR1 is SGHTS and CDR2 YDEGEE. The CDR3 region is CASSLVPPPIYF. The CDR3 DNA follows: TGTGCCAGCAGCTTGGTTCCCCCTCCCATATATTTT.

This chain links TRBV30 with TRBJ2-2, with 12 bases that match TRBD1. The CDR3 totals 15 residues. The junction had 8 bases not matched to a gene; V was cut back by 5 bases and J by 7 bases. The germline V gene encodes CDR1 GTSNPN and CDR2 SVGIG (reference sequence). The CDR3 sequence is CAWGTGTGGFGELFF. The DNA for the CDR3 is TGTGCCTGGGGAACCGGGACAGGGGGCTTCGGGGAGCTGTTTTTT.

Written as DNA, the CDR3 is TGTGCCAGCAGTACTCGACAGGGGGCTGATATTAGCAATCAGCCCCAGCATTTT. Translation gives CASSTRQGADISNQPQHF. The V call is TRBV2, the J call TRBJ1-5, with TRBD1 matching 10 bases. Germline values: CDR1 SNHLY, CDR2 FYNNEI. Trimming removed 5 bases from V and 0 bases from J; junction bases left unmatched: 10. The CDR3 spans 18 residues.

This clone was found a few times. The chain joins TRBV30 to TRBJ2-7; TRBD2 matches 12 bases. There are 17 residues in the CDR3. Germline V gene data show CDR1 as GTSNPN and CDR2 as SVGIG (reference sequence). The V and J ends lost 0 bases and 1 base, in that order; junction bases with no gene match: 7. The CDR3 loop is CAWSVPTSGRRSYEQYF. In DNA, the CDR3 is TGTGCCTGGAGTGTCCCGACTAGCGGGAGAAGATCCTACGAGCAGTACTTC.

The chain carries TRBV11-1 and TRBJ1-4; D may be TRBD1 (6 bases). V lost 3 bases to trimming and J lost 11 bases, with 22 bases between them. Per the germline V gene, CDR1 is SGHAT and CDR2 is FQDESV (reference sequence). The CDR3 has 16 amino acids. As DNA, the CDR3 is TGTGCCAGCAGCTTGGGGACAACCGGCGCCGCGTCCAAACTGTTTTTT. It codes for CASSLGTTGAASKLFF.

The chain recombines TRBV10-1 with TRBJ2-1; D gene uncertain. Germline lookup yields CDR1 WNHNN and CDR2 SYGVQD (reference sequence). Trimming stripped 3 bases from V and 2 bases from J, with 8 bases between. This CDR3 comprises 14 residues. CDR3 in amino acids: CASSDLRPYNEQFF. The CDR3 DNA reads TGCGCCAGCAGTGACCTTCGGCCCTACAATGAGCAGTTCTTC.

This rearrangement joins TRBV5-1 to TRBJ1-1; weak D call: TRBD1 (6 bases). Looked up from germline, CDR1 is SGHRS and CDR2 is YFSETQ. The V and J ends lost 3 bases and 0 bases respectively, with 12 bases between them. This CDR3 contains 15 residues. The CDR3 nucleotides are TGCGCCAGCAGCTCAGACAGGTCTATGAACACTGAAGCTTTCTTT. Residues: CASSSDRSMNTEAFF.

This clone came up a few times. The chain combines TRBV6-6 with TRBJ2-7, with D maybe TRBD1 (5 bases). Germline V gene sequence: CDR1 MNHNY, CDR2 SVGAGI (reference sequence). The CDR3 length is 15 residues. Trimming took off 1 base at V and 4 bases at J, with 14 bases between the two ends. Here the CDR3 reads CASSYLGPLLYEQYF. The CDR3 DNA sequence: TGTGCCAGCAGTTACTTGGGGCCGCTCCTTTACGAGCAGTACTTC.

V is TRBV13 and J is TRBJ2-7; 9 nucleotides match TRBD2. V lost 5 bases and J lost 1; bases outside the gene matches: 12. This CDR3 has 17 amino acids. Germline CDR1 PRHDT, CDR2 FYEKMQ (reference sequence). The CDR3 is CASSPRAGGDGSYEQYF. CDR3 coding DNA: TGTGCCAGCAGCCCCCGGGCGGGAGGGGATGGGTCCTACGAGCAGTACTTC.

The chain has TRBV21-1 and TRBJ2-6; the table's D gene call, TRBD1, was not cross checked with the DNA. TRBV21-1 is termed a pseudogene. This CDR3 comprises 15 residues. CDR3 in DNA: TGTGCCAGCCCGGACAGGGGGCCGGGGGCCAACGTCCTGACTTTC. Amino acids: CASPDRGPGANVLTF.

The CDR3 loop is CASSPASGPYTGELFF. CDR3 in DNA: TGTGCCAGCAGCCCCGCTAGCGGGCCATACACCGGGGAGCTGTTTTTT. The chain has TRBV7-9 and TRBJ2-2; TRBD2 matches at 8 bases. Trimming at V came to 5 bases and at J to 3 bases, leaving 8 bases not matched to a gene. CDR3 size: 16 residues. Germline V gene data show CDR1 as SEHNR and CDR2 as FQNEAQ (reference sequence). The entire variable domain, with the rest obtained from reference TRBV7-9 and TRBJ2-2, is as follows: DTGVSQNPRHKITKRGQNVTFRCDPISEHNRLYWYRQTLGQGPEFLTYFQNEAQLEKSRLLSDRFSAERPKGSFSTLEIQRTEQGDSAMYLCASSPASGPYTGELFFGEGSRLTVL.

This chain links TRBV5-1 with TRBJ2-2; 12 bases align to TRBD2. The germline V gene has CDR1 SGHRS and CDR2 YFSETQ. The ends lost 4 bases at V and 9 bases at J; junction bases unmatched: 1. CDR3 length: 13 amino acids. The CDR3 region is CASSGLAGWELFF. Written as DNA, the CDR3 is TGCGCCAGCAGCGGACTAGCGGGATGGGAGCTGTTTTTT.

This sequence joins TRBV7-8 and TRBJ2-3; D call uncertain. Germline V gives CDR1 SGHVS, CDR2 FQNEAQ. The ends were cut back, 1 base at V and 6 bases at J, with 20 bases in the middle. CDR3 size: 17 residues. CDR3 DNA sequence: TGTGCCAGCAGCTTAGGGGGTATTACACCACCACAGGATACGCAGTATTTT. Amino acids: CASSLGGITPPQDTQYF.

This clone was picked up a small number of times. This rearrangement joins TRBV28 to TRBJ1-2, with 7 positions matching TRBD1. This CDR3 contains 16 residues. The V and J ends lost 5 bases and 2 bases, in that order; junction bases with no gene match: 11. Germline values: CDR1 MDHEN, CDR2 SYDVKM. This CDR3 is CASSDDRDDRNYGYTF. The CDR3 DNA reads as TGTGCCAGCAGTGACGACAGGGACGACAGAAACTATGGCTACACCTTC.

For this clone: At one boundary the junction diverges from the germline segment, which might be a read error. This rearrangement joins TRBV7-2 to TRBJ1-1, with D maybe TRBD1 (5 bases). The CDR3 has 15 amino acids. Germline CDR1 is SGHTA and CDR2 is FQGNSA. The CDR3 reads CASSSSFFRQTDAFF. Here the CDR3 DNA reads TGTGCCAGCAGCTCCTCTTTCTTTAGACAGACTGATGCTTTCTTT.

The chain recombines TRBV4-1 with TRBJ1-2; no clear D gene. Per the germline V gene, CDR1 is MGHRA and CDR2 is YSYEKL. The CDR3 has 16 residues. V was cut by 0 bases and J by 4 bases, with 15 bases left in between. The CDR3 loop is CASSQDPVWVVYGYTF. DNA of the CDR3: TGCGCCAGCAGCCAAGATCCCGTATGGGTAGTCTATGGCTACACCTTC.

In DNA form, the CDR3 reads TGTGCCAGCAGTTTCCTCTACAATGAGCAGTTCTTC. Encoded protein: CASSFLYNEQFF. The chain joins TRBV27 to TRBJ2-1; D is unclear. V lost 3 bases and J 3 bases, leaving 3 bases between the germline ends. Germline V CDR1 and CDR2: MNHEY, SMNVEV (reference sequence). This CDR3 spans 12 amino acids.

This sequence joins TRBV5-1 and TRBJ2-3; D is possibly TRBD1 or TRBD2 (5 bases each). This CDR3 has 15 amino acids. V was pared by 0 bases and J by 2 bases, with 10 bases between. Germline CDR1 SGHRS, CDR2 YFSETQ. The DNA for the CDR3 is TGCGCCAGCAGCTTGGACGGGGCAATCACAGATACGCAGTATTTT. Translating it yields CASSLDGAITDTQYF. Combining the CDR3 with reference TRBV5-1 and TRBJ2-3 gives the whole variable domain KAGVTQTPRYLIKTRGQQVTLSCSPISGHRSVSWYQQTPGQGLQFLFEYFSETQRNKGNFPGRFSGRQFSNSRSEMNVSTLELGDSALYLCASSLDGAITDTQYFGPGTRLTVL.

V usage is TRBV9 and J usage is TRBJ1-2; D is undetermined. V was clipped by 5 bases and J by 2 bases, with 10 bases between them. The CDR3 is 13 residues long. Germline lookup yields CDR1 SGDLS and CDR2 YYNGEE. CDR3 in amino acids: CASRPDANYGYTF. The CDR3 DNA is TGTGCCAGCAGGCCAGACGCCAACTATGGCTACACCTTC.